The TCR beta chain described here comes from a study of identical twins. Whole-study findings and limits: Within cord blood, abundant beta clonotypes carried fewer insertions, but memory repertoires showed no such trend.

With regard to this clonotype: Its target is unknown.

In germline, CDR1 is MGHRA, CDR2 YSYEKL. The CDR3 covers 12 residues. V lost 3 bases to trimming and J lost 5 bases, with 8 bases between them. TCRdb independently ran MiXCR on the 5' RACE reads; one entry per CDR3 protein. In the table there are some 320,000 distinct CDR3 sequences, 9% to 15% of which are singletons. The same specimen was also included in a second study, on yellow fever vaccine responses in identical twins.

The sequencing sample was made of CD8+ T cells sorted from blood. V is TRBV4-1 and J is TRBJ2-7; D remains unclear. This TCR came from a woman aged 18 to 35 in good health. CDR3 nucleotides: TGCGCCAGCAGCCAGGATCCCAACGAGCAGTACTTC. Translated, it gives CASSQDPNEQYF.